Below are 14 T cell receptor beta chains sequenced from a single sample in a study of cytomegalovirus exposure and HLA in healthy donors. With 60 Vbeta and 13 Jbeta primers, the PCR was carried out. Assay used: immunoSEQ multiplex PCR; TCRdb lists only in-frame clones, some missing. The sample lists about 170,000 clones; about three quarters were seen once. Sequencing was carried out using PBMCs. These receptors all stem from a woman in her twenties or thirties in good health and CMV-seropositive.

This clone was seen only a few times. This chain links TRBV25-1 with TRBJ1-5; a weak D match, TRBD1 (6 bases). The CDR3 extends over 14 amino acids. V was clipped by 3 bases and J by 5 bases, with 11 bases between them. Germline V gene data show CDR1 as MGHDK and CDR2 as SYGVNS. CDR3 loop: CASSDETGDQPQHF. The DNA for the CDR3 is TGTGCCAGCAGTGACGAGACAGGTGATCAGCCCCAGCATTTT.

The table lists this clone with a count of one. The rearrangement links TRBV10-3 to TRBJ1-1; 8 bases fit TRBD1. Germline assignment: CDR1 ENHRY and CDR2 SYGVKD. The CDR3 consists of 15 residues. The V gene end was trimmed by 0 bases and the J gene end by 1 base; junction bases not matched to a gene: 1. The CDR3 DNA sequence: TGTGCCATCAGTGAGTCGGGACAGGAGAACACTGAAGCTTTCTTT. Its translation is CAISESGQENTEAFF.

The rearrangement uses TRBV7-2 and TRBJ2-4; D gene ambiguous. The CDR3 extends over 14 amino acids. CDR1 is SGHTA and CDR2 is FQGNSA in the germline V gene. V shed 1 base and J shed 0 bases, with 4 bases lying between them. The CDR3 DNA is TGTGCCAGCAGCTTAGACGGAGCCAAAAACATTCAGTACTTC. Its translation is CASSLDGAKNIQYF.

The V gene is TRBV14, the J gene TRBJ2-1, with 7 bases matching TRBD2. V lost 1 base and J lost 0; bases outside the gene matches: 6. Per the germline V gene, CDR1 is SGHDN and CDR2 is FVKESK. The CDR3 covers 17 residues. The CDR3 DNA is TGTGCCAGCAGCCAAGGGAGCGGGACTGGCTCCTACAATGAGCAGTTCTTC. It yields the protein CASSQGSGTGSYNEQFF.

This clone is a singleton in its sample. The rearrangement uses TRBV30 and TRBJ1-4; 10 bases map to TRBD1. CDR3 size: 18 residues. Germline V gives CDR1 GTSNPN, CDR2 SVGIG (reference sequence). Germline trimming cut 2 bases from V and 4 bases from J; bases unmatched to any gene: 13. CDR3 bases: TGTGCCTGGAGTCTTGCCGGGACAGGGGCCCCTTATAATGAAAAACTGTTTTTT. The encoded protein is CAWSLAGTGAPYNEKLFF.

The CDR3 sequence: CASSGTSGEQFF. DNA of the CDR3: TGTGCCAGCAGTGGGACTAGCGGGGAGCAGTTCTTC. The gene calls are TRBV6-1 and TRBJ2-1, with 11 bases identical to TRBD2. The V gene's germline CDR1 is MNHNS and CDR2 SASEGT. The CDR3 is made up of 12 amino acids. After removal of 4 bases from V and 10 bases from J, the junction contained 0 bases not matched to a gene.

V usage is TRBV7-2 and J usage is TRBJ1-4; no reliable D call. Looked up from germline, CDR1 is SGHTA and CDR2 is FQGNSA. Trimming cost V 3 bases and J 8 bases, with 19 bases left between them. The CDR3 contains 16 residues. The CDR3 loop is CASSLDRAMGGEKLFF. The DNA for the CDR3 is TGTGCCAGCAGCTTGGACCGGGCCATGGGAGGGGAAAAACTGTTTTTT.

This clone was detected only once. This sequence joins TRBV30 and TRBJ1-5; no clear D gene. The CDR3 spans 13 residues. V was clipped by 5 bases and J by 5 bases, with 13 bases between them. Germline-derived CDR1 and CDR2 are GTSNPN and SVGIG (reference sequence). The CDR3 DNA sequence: TGTGCCTGGGCCCGGGAGTCAGATCAGCCCCAGCATTTT. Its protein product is CAWARESDQPQHF.

DNA for the CDR3: TGCGCCAGCAGTCAAAAAAAGCTACGAGAGACCCAGTACTTC. As protein: CASSQKKLRETQYF. V gene TRBV23-1 combines with J gene TRBJ2-5, with unresolved D. TRBV23-1 counts as an open reading frame of uncertain function. The CDR3 runs to 14 residues. Trimming shortened V by 2 bases and J by 4 bases, and 11 bases separated the two germline ends.

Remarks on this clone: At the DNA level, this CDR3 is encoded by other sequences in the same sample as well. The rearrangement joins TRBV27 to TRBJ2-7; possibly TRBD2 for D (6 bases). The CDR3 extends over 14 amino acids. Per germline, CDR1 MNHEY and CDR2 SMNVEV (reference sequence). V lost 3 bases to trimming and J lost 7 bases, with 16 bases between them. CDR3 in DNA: TGTGCCAGCAGTTTGGGACTTGGGTTTTGGGAGCAGTACTTC. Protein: CASSLGLGFWEQYF.

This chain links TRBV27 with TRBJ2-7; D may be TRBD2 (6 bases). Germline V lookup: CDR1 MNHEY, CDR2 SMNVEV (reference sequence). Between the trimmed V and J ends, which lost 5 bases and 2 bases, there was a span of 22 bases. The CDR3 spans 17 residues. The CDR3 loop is CASSAGTPKLVPYEQYF. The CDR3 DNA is TGTGCCAGCAGTGCCGGGACTCCCAAGCTAGTCCCCTACGAGCAGTACTTC.

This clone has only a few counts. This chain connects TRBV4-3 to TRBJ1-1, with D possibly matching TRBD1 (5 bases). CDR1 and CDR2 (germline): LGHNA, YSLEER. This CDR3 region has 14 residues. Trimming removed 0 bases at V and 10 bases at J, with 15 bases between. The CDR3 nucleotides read TGCGCCAGCAGCCAAGAAGAGAGGGGACTAATAGCTTTCTTT. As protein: CASSQEERGLIAFF.

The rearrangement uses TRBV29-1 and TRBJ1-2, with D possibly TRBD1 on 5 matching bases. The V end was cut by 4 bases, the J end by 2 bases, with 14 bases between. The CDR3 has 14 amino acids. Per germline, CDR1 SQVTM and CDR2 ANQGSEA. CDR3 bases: TGCAGCGTTGTTGGGGGGACCAAGAACTATGGCTACACCTTC. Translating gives CSVVGGTKNYGYTF. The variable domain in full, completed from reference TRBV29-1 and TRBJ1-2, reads SAVISQKPSRDICQRGTSLTIQCQVDSQVTMMFWYRQQPGQSLTLIATANQGSEATYESGFVIDKFPISRPNLTFSTLTVSNMSPEDSSIYLCSVVGGTKNYGYTFGSGTRLTVV.

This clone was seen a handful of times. For the CDR3, the DNA is TGTGCCAGCAGTCAAACAGGGGGGCTTAGGAACGAGCAGTACTTC. Translation: CASSQTGGLRNEQYF. The chain couples TRBV6-5 to TRBJ2-7; the match to TRBD1 covers 8 bases. Looked up from germline, CDR1 is MNHEY and CDR2 is SVGAGI. The ends lost 5 bases at V and 5 bases at J; junction bases unmatched: 11. CDR3 size: 15 residues.